This entry lists 6 T cell receptor beta chains sequenced from one sample in a study of T cell responses to AZD1222 COVID-19 vaccine. Libraries were prepared by immunoSEQ multiplex PCR; TCRdb keeps only in-frame clonotypes and omits some of them. This sample has about 170,000 clones, with roughly 90% found just once. Sequenced material: peripheral blood, taken on day 0 of AZD1222 vaccination. The receptors were sampled from an adult in good health.

V usage is TRBV27 and J usage is TRBJ2-7, with D uncertain. This CDR3 is 11 amino acids long. In germline, CDR1 is MNHEY, CDR2 SMNVEV (reference sequence). Trimming removed 5 bases from V and 8 bases from J, with 10 bases in between. The chain's CDR3 is CASSTGPKQYF. The CDR3 region has the DNA TGTGCCAGCAGTACCGGACCTAAGCAGTACTTC.

Details on this clone: The identical CDR3 is also encoded by other nucleotide sequences in the sample. The rearrangement joins TRBV18 to TRBJ2-7; 7 nucleotides align to TRBD1. The CDR3 is 13 amino acids. The trim removed 6 bases at V and 3 bases at J, leaving 5 bases unmatched. Per germline, CDR1 KGHSH and CDR2 LQKENI. As DNA, the CDR3 is TGTGCCAGCTCTCGCGGACAGGACTACGAGCAGTACTTC. Protein sequence: CASSRGQDYEQYF. The full variable domain, with the rest looked up from reference TRBV18 and TRBJ2-7, is NAGVMQNPRHLVRRRGQEARLRCSPMKGHSHVYWYRQLPEEGLKFMVYLQKENIIDESGMPKERFSAEFPKEGPSILRIQQVVRGDSAAYFCASSRGQDYEQYFGPGTRLTVT.

The gene calls are TRBV19 and TRBJ1-3; no definite D call. In germline, CDR1 is LNHDA, CDR2 SQIVND (reference sequence). With 3 bases removed from V and 0 bases from J, the gap between germline ends came to 12 bases. CDR3 size: 16 residues. The chain's CDR3 is CASSISGGISGNTIYF. The CDR3 coding sequence is TGTGCCAGTAGTATCTCAGGAGGGATCTCTGGAAACACCATATATTTT.

The chain is built from TRBV27 and TRBJ2-2; maybe TRBD1 (6 bases). This CDR3 is built from 15 residues. CDR1 and CDR2 (germline): MNHEY, SMNVEV (reference sequence). V lost 6 bases to trimming and J lost 6 bases, with 17 bases between them. CDR3 nucleotide sequence: TGTGCCAGCAGCTCCAGAGGGGGTCTGGCCGGGGAGCTGTTTTTT. Residues: CASSSRGGLAGELFF.

The V call is TRBV4-1, the J call TRBJ2-2; D perhaps matches TRBD2 (6 bases). This CDR3 spans 18 amino acids. CDR1 and CDR2 (germline): MGHRA, YSYEKL. The V end was cut by 0 bases, the J end by 7 bases, with 21 bases between. DNA of the CDR3: TGCGCCAGCAGCCAAGATACCGCGGACGGGAGTACGTACGGGGAGCTGTTTTTT. Translated, it gives CASSQDTADGSTYGELFF.

The chain couples TRBV2 to TRBJ2-7; a possible D gene is TRBD1 (5 bases). The CDR3 sequence is 14 residues long. Per germline, CDR1 SNHLY and CDR2 FYNNEI. Trimming cost V 7 bases and J 2 bases, with 15 bases left between them. The CDR3 is CASTSQGSAYEQYF. DNA for the CDR3: TGTGCCAGCACCTCGCAGGGCTCAGCCTACGAGCAGTACTTC.